Given below is one TCR beta chain in context. V was pared by 5 bases and J by 3 bases, with 6 bases of the junction left unmatched. The CDR3 loop spans 14 amino acids. Germline V CDR1 and CDR2: SGHNT, YYREEE (reference sequence). This record comes from a study of blood T cell repertoires in COVID-19. Clones were sequenced by immunoSEQ multiplex PCR, and TCRdb holds only the in-frame ones, with some missing. The sample includes some 98,000 clones, roughly 82% of them seen just once. Sequencing was performed on peripheral blood. This TCR was sampled from a man between 70 and 80 years old with active or convalescent COVID-19. V gene TRBV5-4 combines with J gene TRBJ2-3; TRBD2 aligns across 7 bases. CDR3: CASRPWGGTDTQYF. The CDR3 DNA sequence: TGTGCCAGCAGGCCATGGGGGGGTACAGATACGCAGTATTTT.